Below, one T cell receptor beta chain is given with its context. As yet, its antigen is unknown. The authors' processing: Out-of-frame sequences were removed, leaving about 2.2 million distinct TCRbeta sequences. The table came from immunoSEQ multiplex PCR; TCRdb's copy has only in-frame clones and leaves some out. The V and J calls and the clone size are those of that table, but D and trimming were determined from the DNA. The table shows about 57,000 clones, with roughly four fifths occurring only once. The data were obtained in a study of memory CD4+ T cells and cytomegalovirus serostatus. Study-level points and caveats: Median bootstrapped AUC for CMV status was approximately 0.94 originally, less than 0.93 US-trained.

Single viable CD3+CD4+CD8-CD45RO+ cells were sorted as the memory CD4+ T cells. The sequenced sample consisted of memory CD4+ T cells from blood. The source is an adult in good health and CMV-seronegative.

CDR3 in amino acids: CASSRGQRSGTIYF. The CDR3 bases are TGTGCCAGCAGCCGGGGACAACGGTCAGGCACCATATATTTT. V gene TRBV5-6 combines with J gene TRBJ1-3, with TRBD1 as a possible D gene (6 bases). CDR3 length equals 14 residues. V was cut by 4 bases and J by 9 bases, with 17 bases left in between. The germline V gene has CDR1 SGHDT and CDR2 YYEEEE.